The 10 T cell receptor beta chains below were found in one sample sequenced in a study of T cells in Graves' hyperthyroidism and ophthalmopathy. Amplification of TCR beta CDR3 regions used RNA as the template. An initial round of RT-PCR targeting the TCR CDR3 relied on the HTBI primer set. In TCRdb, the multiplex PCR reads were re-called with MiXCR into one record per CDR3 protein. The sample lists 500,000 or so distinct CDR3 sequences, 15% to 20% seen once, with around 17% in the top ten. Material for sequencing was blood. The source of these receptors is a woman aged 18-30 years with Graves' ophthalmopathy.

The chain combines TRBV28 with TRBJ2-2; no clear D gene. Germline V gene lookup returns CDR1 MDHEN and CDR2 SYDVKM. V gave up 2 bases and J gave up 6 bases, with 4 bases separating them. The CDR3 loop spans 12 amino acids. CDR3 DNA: TGTGCCAGCAGTTTACTCCCCGGGGAGCTGTTTTTT. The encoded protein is CASSLLPGELFF.

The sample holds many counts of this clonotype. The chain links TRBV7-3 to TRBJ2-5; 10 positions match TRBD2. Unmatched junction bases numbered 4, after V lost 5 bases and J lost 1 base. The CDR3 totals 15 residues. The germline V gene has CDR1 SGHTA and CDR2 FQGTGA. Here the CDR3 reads CASSRSGGAQETQYF. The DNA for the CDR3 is TGTGCCAGCAGCCGAAGCGGGGGGGCCCAAGAGACCCAGTACTTC.

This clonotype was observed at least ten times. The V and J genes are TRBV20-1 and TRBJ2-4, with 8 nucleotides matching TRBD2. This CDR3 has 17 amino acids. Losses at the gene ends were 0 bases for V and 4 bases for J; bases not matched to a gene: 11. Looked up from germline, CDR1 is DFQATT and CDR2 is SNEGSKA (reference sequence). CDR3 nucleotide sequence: TGCAGTGCTAGAGATCTAGGAGTAGCGGGAACTAAAAACATTCAGTACTTC. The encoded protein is CSARDLGVAGTKNIQYF.

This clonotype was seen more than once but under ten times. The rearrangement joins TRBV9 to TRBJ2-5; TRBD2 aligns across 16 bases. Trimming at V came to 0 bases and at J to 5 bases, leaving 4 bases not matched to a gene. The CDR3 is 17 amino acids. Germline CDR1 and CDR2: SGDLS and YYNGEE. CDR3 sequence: CASSVGGLAGGPETQYF. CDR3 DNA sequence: TGTGCCAGCAGCGTAGGGGGACTAGCGGGAGGGCCGGAGACCCAGTACTTC.

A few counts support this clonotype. CDR3 loop: CASKLNLQEKLFF. The CDR3 DNA reads as TGTGCCAGCAAGTTAAACCTCCAAGAAAAACTGTTTTTT. The V call is TRBV28, the J call TRBJ1-4; D not certain. Trimming took off 7 bases at V and 8 bases at J, with 14 bases between the two ends. This CDR3 has 13 residues. In germline, CDR1 is MDHEN, CDR2 SYDVKM.

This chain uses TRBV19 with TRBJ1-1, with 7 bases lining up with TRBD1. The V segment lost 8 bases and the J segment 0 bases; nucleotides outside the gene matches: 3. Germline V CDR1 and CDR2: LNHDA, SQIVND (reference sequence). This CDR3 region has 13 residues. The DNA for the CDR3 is TGTGCCAGTCACAGGGGTTTGAACACTGAAGCTTTCTTT. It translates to CASHRGLNTEAFF.

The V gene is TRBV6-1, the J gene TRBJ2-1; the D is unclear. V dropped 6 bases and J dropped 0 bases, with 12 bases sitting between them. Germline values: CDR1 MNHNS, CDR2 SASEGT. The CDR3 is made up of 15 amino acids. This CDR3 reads CASRDIPYSYNEQFF. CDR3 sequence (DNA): TGTGCCAGCAGAGACATTCCGTACTCCTACAATGAGCAGTTCTTC.

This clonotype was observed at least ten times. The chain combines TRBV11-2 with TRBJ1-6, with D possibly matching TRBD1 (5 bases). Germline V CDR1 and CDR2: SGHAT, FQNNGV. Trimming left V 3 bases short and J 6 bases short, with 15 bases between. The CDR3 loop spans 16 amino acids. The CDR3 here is CASSLGGLGGNSPLHF. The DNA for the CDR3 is TGTGCCAGCAGCTTGGGGGGACTCGGGGGTAATTCACCCCTCCACTTT.

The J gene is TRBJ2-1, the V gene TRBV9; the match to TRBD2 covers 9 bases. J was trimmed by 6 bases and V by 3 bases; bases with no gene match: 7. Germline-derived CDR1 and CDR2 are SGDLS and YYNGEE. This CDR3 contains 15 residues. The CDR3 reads CASSACGRAGNEQFF. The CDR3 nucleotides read TGTGCCAGCAGCGCTTGCGGGAGGGCTGGCAATGAGCAGTTCTTC.

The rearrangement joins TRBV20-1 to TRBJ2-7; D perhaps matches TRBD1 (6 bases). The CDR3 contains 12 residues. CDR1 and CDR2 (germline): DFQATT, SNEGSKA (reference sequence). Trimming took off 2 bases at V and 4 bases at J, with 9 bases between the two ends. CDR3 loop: CSARYREYEQYF. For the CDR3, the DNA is TGCAGTGCTAGATACAGGGAATACGAGCAGTACTTC.